This is a list of T cell receptor beta chains from one sample in a study of cytomegalovirus exposure and HLA in healthy donors. Sequenced by immunoSEQ multiplex PCR; TCRdb stores in-frame clones only, minus some. The profile covers roughly 160,000 clones, with about four fifths appearing a single time and 1% taken by the ten largest. Sequenced: PBMCs. Receptors were obtained from a woman aged 45-59 years in good health and CMV-seropositive. Each CDR3 is given with its conserved first and last residue. A D gene is named only where the DNA matches it firmly. The size field is filled for only some rows; it gives once, few, many or a size class.

J gene: TRBJ2-1
D gene: TRBD1
clone size: -
V gene: TRBV28
CDR3 length: 14
CDR3 DNA: TGTGCCAGCAGTTCCCAGGGGGCGTACAATGAGCAGTTCTTC
CDR3 protein: CASSSQGAYNEQFF

J gene: TRBJ2-7
D gene: -
clone size: -
V gene: TRBV5-6
CDR3 length: 12
CDR3 DNA: TGTGCCAGCAGCTTCGCTACCTACGAGCAGTACTTC
CDR3 protein: CASSFATYEQYF

J gene: TRBJ2-1
D gene: -
clone size: -
V gene: TRBV4-2
CDR3 length: 12
CDR3 DNA: TGTGCCAGCAGCCGGGGACATTTTGAGCAGTTCTTC
CDR3 protein: CASSRGHFEQFF

J gene: TRBJ1-2
D gene: TRBD1
clone size: few
V gene: TRBV5-1
CDR3 length: 13
CDR3 DNA: TGCGCCAGCAGCTTCACAGGGGCTATTGGCTACACCTTC
CDR3 protein: CASSFTGAIGYTF

J gene: TRBJ1-5
D gene: -
clone size: -
V gene: TRBV7-6
CDR3 length: 14
CDR3 DNA: TGTGCCAGCAGCTTTTCAGGGATCAATCAGCCCCAGCATTTT
CDR3 protein: CASSFSGINQPQHF

J gene: TRBJ2-1
D gene: -
clone size: few
V gene: TRBV2
CDR3 length: 16
CDR3 DNA: TGTGCCAGCACAATCAGGCTCCCGAGCTCCTACAATGAGCAGTTCTTC
CDR3 protein: CASTIRLPSSYNEQFF

J gene: TRBJ2-2
D gene: -
clone size: -
V gene: TRBV7-2
CDR3 length: 14
CDR3 DNA: TGTGCCAGCAGCTTACTAGCGCACACCGGGGAGCTGTTTTTT
CDR3 protein: CASSLLAHTGELFF

J gene: TRBJ2-7
D gene: TRBD2
clone size: -
V gene: TRBV18
CDR3 length: 15
CDR3 DNA: TGTGCCAGCTCACTTCACGGCGGGGGGGCCTACGAGCAGTACTTC
CDR3 protein: CASSLHGGGAYEQYF

J gene: TRBJ1-5
D gene: -
clone size: -
V gene: TRBV2
CDR3 length: 14
CDR3 DNA: TGTGCCAGCCTGGACAGTTATAGCAATCAGCCCCAGCATTTT
CDR3 protein: CASLDSYSNQPQHF

J gene: TRBJ2-3
D gene: TRBD2
clone size: -
V gene: TRBV7-3
CDR3 length: 14
CDR3 DNA: TGTGCCAGCAGCCTCGGGACTAGTGCAGATACGCAGTATTTT
CDR3 protein: CASSLGTSADTQYF

J gene: TRBJ1-2
D gene: -
clone size: -
V gene: TRBV30
CDR3 length: 13
CDR3 DNA: TGTGCCTGGAGTCTCAGGGCAAACTATGGCTACACCTTC
CDR3 protein: CAWSLRANYGYTF

J gene: TRBJ1-4
D gene: -
clone size: -
V gene: TRBV2
CDR3 length: 11
CDR3 DNA: TGTGCCAGCAGCAGGAATGAAAAACTGTTTTTT
CDR3 protein: CASSRNEKLFF

J gene: TRBJ1-5
D gene: TRBD1
clone size: -
V gene: TRBV2
CDR3 length: 15
CDR3 DNA: TGTGCCAGCAGCTCAGGGACAGTTATAAATCAGCCCCAGCATTTT
CDR3 protein: CASSSGTVINQPQHF

J gene: TRBJ2-7
D gene: -
clone size: -
V gene: TRBV25-1
CDR3 length: 13
CDR3 DNA: TGTGCCAGCAGACGCGGGGGCGGCTACGAGCAGTACTTC
CDR3 protein: CASRRGGGYEQYF

J gene: TRBJ2-4
D gene: -
clone size: -
V gene: TRBV7-2
CDR3 length: 18
CDR3 DNA: TGTGCCAGCAGCTTAGGTGGATTTTGGCGGGATTCCAAAAACATTCAGTACTTC
CDR3 protein: CASSLGGFWRDSKNIQYF

J gene: TRBJ2-6
D gene: -
clone size: -
V gene: TRBV7-9
CDR3 length: 18
CDR3 DNA: TGTGCCAGCAGCCCACCTGGGGGCTCACCCCCTGGGGCCAACGTCCTGACTTTC
CDR3 protein: CASSPPGGSPPGANVLTF

J gene: TRBJ1-2
D gene: TRBD1
clone size: -
V gene: TRBV5-1
CDR3 length: 15
CDR3 DNA: TGCGCCAGCAGCTTGGGACAGGGGGCGGGCTATGGCTACACCTTC
CDR3 protein: CASSLGQGAGYGYTF

J gene: TRBJ2-7
D gene: TRBD1
clone size: -
V gene: TRBV9
CDR3 length: 14
CDR3 DNA: TGTGCCGGCAGCGCAGGACAGGGGGCCGACGAGCAGTACTTC
CDR3 protein: CAGSAGQGADEQYF

J gene: TRBJ2-1
D gene: -
clone size: -
V gene: TRBV5-1
CDR3 length: 11
CDR3 DNA: TGCGCCAGCAGCTTGAACTATGAGCAGTTCTTC
CDR3 protein: CASSLNYEQFF

J gene: TRBJ2-2
D gene: -
clone size: -
V gene: TRBV7-9
CDR3 length: 15
CDR3 DNA: TGTGCCGTTCAGTCGGGACTCCTTAACACCGGGGAGCTGTTTTTT
CDR3 protein: CAVQSGLLNTGELFF

J gene: TRBJ1-3
D gene: -
clone size: -
V gene: TRBV5-1
CDR3 length: 15
CDR3 DNA: TGCGCCAGCAGCTTGGGTGCAGGGACAGGAAACACCATATATTTT
CDR3 protein: CASSLGAGTGNTIYF

J gene: TRBJ2-7
D gene: TRBD1
clone size: once
V gene: TRBV2
CDR3 length: 14
CDR3 DNA: TGTGCCAGCACTCGGGGACAGGGGTTGAACGAGCAGTACTTC
CDR3 protein: CASTRGQGLNEQYF

J gene: TRBJ2-2
D gene: -
clone size: -
V gene: TRBV28
CDR3 length: 17
CDR3 DNA: TGTGCCGCCCACCTACGGAGGGGAGGAGTCAACACCGGGGAGCTGTTTTTT
CDR3 protein: CAAHLRRGGVNTGELFF

J gene: TRBJ1-6
D gene: TRBD1
clone size: -
V gene: TRBV7-9
CDR3 length: 15
CDR3 DNA: TGTGCCAGCAGCCCCCCCGACAGGGGGAAGGAGCCCCTCCACTTT
CDR3 protein: CASSPPDRGKEPLHF

J gene: TRBJ2-7
D gene: -
clone size: -
V gene: TRBV5-5
CDR3 length: 14
CDR3 DNA: TGTGCCAGCAGCTTGTGGCAGGGGACCTACGAGCAGTACTTC
CDR3 protein: CASSLWQGTYEQYF

J gene: TRBJ1-5
D gene: -
clone size: -
V gene: TRBV28
CDR3 length: 14
CDR3 DNA: TGTGCCACCCTGGGGGGTACCGGCAATCAGCCCCAGCATTTT
CDR3 protein: CATLGGTGNQPQHF

J gene: TRBJ1-5
D gene: TRBD1
clone size: -
V gene: TRBV28
CDR3 length: 14
CDR3 DNA: TGTGCCAGCAGCCCCATCGACAGGGATCAGCCCCAGCATTTT
CDR3 protein: CASSPIDRDQPQHF

J gene: TRBJ2-7
D gene: TRBD1
clone size: -
V gene: TRBV19
CDR3 length: 13
CDR3 DNA: TGTGCCAGTGGACCGGGACAGGGGTTCGAGCAGTACTTC
CDR3 protein: CASGPGQGFEQYF

J gene: TRBJ1-1
D gene: -
clone size: -
V gene: TRBV7-9
CDR3 length: 16
CDR3 DNA: TGTTCCAGCAGCTCCAACGGGCCCTCGGGGGACACTGAAGCTTTCTTT
CDR3 protein: CSSSSNGPSGDTEAFF

J gene: TRBJ1-2
D gene: -
clone size: few
V gene: TRBV2
CDR3 length: 12
CDR3 DNA: TGTGCCAGCAGTGCAGACCTGGAGGGCTACACCTTC
CDR3 protein: CASSADLEGYTF

J gene: TRBJ1-5
D gene: TRBD1
clone size: -
V gene: TRBV7-2
CDR3 length: 14
CDR3 DNA: TGTGCCAGTAGCTCAGGGACAGTTAATCAGCCCCAGCATTTT
CDR3 protein: CASSSGTVNQPQHF

J gene: TRBJ2-7
D gene: TRBD2
clone size: -
V gene: TRBV18
CDR3 length: 17
CDR3 DNA: TGTGCCAGCTCACCACGGGGTAGCGGGGGGGCCTCCTACGAGCAGTACTTC
CDR3 protein: CASSPRGSGGASYEQYF

J gene: TRBJ2-1
D gene: TRBD2
clone size: -
V gene: TRBV4-1
CDR3 length: 17
CDR3 DNA: TGCGCCAGCAGCCCTCGGTCCGGGACTAGCGGGGGGAATGAGCAGTTCTTC
CDR3 protein: CASSPRSGTSGGNEQFF

J gene: TRBJ2-7
D gene: -
clone size: -
V gene: TRBV20-1
CDR3 length: 11
CDR3 DNA: TGCAGTGCCCTGGACTACTACGAGCAGTACTTC
CDR3 protein: CSALDYYEQYF

J gene: TRBJ1-2
D gene: TRBD1
clone size: -
V gene: TRBV30
CDR3 length: 16
CDR3 DNA: TGTGCCTGGAGTGTGCTAGCGACAGGGGGCAACTATGGCTACACCTTC
CDR3 protein: CAWSVLATGGNYGYTF

J gene: TRBJ2-2
D gene: -
clone size: -
V gene: TRBV18
CDR3 length: 16
CDR3 DNA: TGTGCCAGCTCACCCTTGGGCGGGGTGAACACCGGGGAGCTGTTTTTT
CDR3 protein: CASSPLGGVNTGELFF

J gene: TRBJ2-5
D gene: TRBD1
clone size: once
V gene: TRBV13
CDR3 length: 16
CDR3 DNA: TGTGCCAGCAGCCGGGCAGGGGGAAGTTTCTGGGAGACCCAGTACTTC
CDR3 protein: CASSRAGGSFWETQYF

J gene: TRBJ1-5
D gene: -
clone size: -
V gene: TRBV27
CDR3 length: 17
CDR3 DNA: TGTGCCAGCAGTTACCGGGTCCCCTTAGGGGCAAATCAGCCCCAGCATTTT
CDR3 protein: CASSYRVPLGANQPQHF

J gene: TRBJ2-1
D gene: -
clone size: once
V gene: TRBV7-2
CDR3 length: 16
CDR3 DNA: TGTGCCAGCAGCTTAGTACTAGCCCCCACAGGCAATGAGCAGTTCTTC
CDR3 protein: CASSLVLAPTGNEQFF

J gene: TRBJ2-1
D gene: -
clone size: -
V gene: TRBV28
CDR3 length: 14
CDR3 DNA: TGTGCCAGCAGTTTATCACAGGGTTTATATGAGCAGTTCTTC
CDR3 protein: CASSLSQGLYEQFF

J gene: TRBJ1-2
D gene: TRBD1
clone size: -
V gene: TRBV27
CDR3 length: 15
CDR3 DNA: TGTGCCAGCAGTTTAAGCGTCAGGGGGCCTAGTGGCTACACCTTC
CDR3 protein: CASSLSVRGPSGYTF

J gene: TRBJ2-1
D gene: -
clone size: few
V gene: TRBV6-6
CDR3 length: 13
CDR3 DNA: TGTGCCAGCAGATCAATTTCCTACAATGAGCAGTTCTTC
CDR3 protein: CASRSISYNEQFF

J gene: TRBJ1-2
D gene: -
clone size: -
V gene: TRBV30
CDR3 length: 14
CDR3 DNA: TGTGCCTGGAGGGTGGCAGGGAATAAGTATGGCTACACCTTC
CDR3 protein: CAWRVAGNKYGYTF

J gene: TRBJ1-1
D gene: -
clone size: -
V gene: TRBV5-1
CDR3 length: 15
CDR3 DNA: TGCGCCAGCAGCTTGGCTTACGGGACGGAGGGGTCAGCTTTCTTT
CDR3 protein: CASSLAYGTEGSAFF

J gene: TRBJ2-7
D gene: -
clone size: -
V gene: TRBV6-6
CDR3 length: 15
CDR3 DNA: TGTGCCAGCAGAAGGGACACGTGGAGCTCCTACGAGCAGTACTTC
CDR3 protein: CASRRDTWSSYEQYF

J gene: TRBJ1-4
D gene: -
clone size: -
V gene: TRBV6-8
CDR3 length: 16
CDR3 DNA: TGTGCCAGCACCCTCAATCCCCCGGGAGGTGAGGAAAAACTGTTTTTT
CDR3 protein: CASTLNPPGGEEKLFF

J gene: TRBJ2-5
D gene: -
clone size: -
V gene: TRBV5-6
CDR3 length: 13
CDR3 DNA: TGTGCCAGCACCCTGTGGGCAATAAAGACCCAGTACTTC
CDR3 protein: CASTLWAIKTQYF

J gene: TRBJ2-1
D gene: -
clone size: -
V gene: TRBV5-6
CDR3 length: 15
CDR3 DNA: TGTGCCAGCAGCTTGCCGCTAGCTACCTACAATGAGCAGTTCTTC
CDR3 protein: CASSLPLATYNEQFF

J gene: TRBJ2-7
D gene: TRBD1
clone size: -
V gene: TRBV6-5
CDR3 length: 16
CDR3 DNA: TGTGCCAGCAGTTACTCAGGGACAGGGAACTCCTACGAGCAGTACTTC
CDR3 protein: CASSYSGTGNSYEQYF

J gene: TRBJ2-1
D gene: -
clone size: -
V gene: TRBV7-2
CDR3 length: 17
CDR3 DNA: TGTGCCAGCAGCTTAGCGGGCGGGGCCTCCGGTTTCGGTGAGCAGTTCTTC
CDR3 protein: CASSLAGGASGFGEQFF

J gene: TRBJ1-1
D gene: -
clone size: -
V gene: TRBV5-1
CDR3 length: 15
CDR3 DNA: TGCGCCAGCAGGGTGGCGGGGCAGATGAACACTGAAGCTTTCTTT
CDR3 protein: CASRVAGQMNTEAFF